The entry below describes one TCR beta chain. The antigen is undetermined. The assay was carried out at the deep level. Generated by immunoSEQ multiplex PCR, the TCRdb table keeps only in-frame clones and is missing some. This table has about 2,500,000 clones, more than 80% appearing once. This specimen belongs to a study of shared clonotypes between healthy human individuals. Study-level background: A couple of women and three men aged 18 to 49 served as donors. The study used three CD4 naive, three CD4 memory, two CD8 naive and one CD8 memory plate per donor.

The study's findings and limits: Generation probability values for non-shared clonotypes were lower than those for clonotypes shared by all four donors.

This receptor was taken from a man aged 18-30 years in good health. The sample comprised naive CD4+ T cells sorted from blood. As to subset: CD45RA+ positively selected.

CDR3 in DNA: TGTGCCAGCAGCACACTAGCGGGAGGTAGTCGCGATACGCAGTATTTT. It encodes CASSTLAGGSRDTQYF. V and J are TRBV7-2 and TRBJ2-3; 12 nucleotides line up with TRBD2. The germline V gene encodes CDR1 SGHTA and CDR2 FQGNSA. The CDR3 extends over 16 amino acids. V gave up 5 bases and J gave up 6 bases; unmatched junction bases: 9. The entire variable domain, with the rest obtained from reference TRBV7-2 and TRBJ2-3, is as follows: GAGVSQSPSNKVTEKGKDVELRCDPISGHTALYWYRQSLGQGLEFLIYFQGNSAPDKSGLPSDRFSAERTGGSVSTLTIQRTQQEDSAVYLCASSTLAGGSRDTQYFGPGTRLTVL.